The 32 T cell receptor beta chains given below trace back to one sample, sequenced in a study of CD8 T cells in Susac syndrome. RNA, at roughly 0.45 to 1 ug, was reverse transcribed with random hexamers. TCRdb passed the immunoSEQ multiplex PCR reads through MiXCR, listing each CDR3 protein once. The data hold 150,000 to 200,000 distinct CDR3 sequences, with about 91% observed a single time. Material: CD4+ T cells from PBMCs. Receptors originate from a human donor with Susac syndrome.

The gene calls are TRBV24-1 and TRBJ2-5; D is unresolved. V was clipped by 2 bases and J by 6 bases, with 15 bases between them. Germline assignment: CDR1 KGHDR and CDR2 SFDVKD. The CDR3 loop spans 15 amino acids. The CDR3 spells CATSDSSVVDQTQYF. CDR3 DNA sequence: TGTGCCACCAGTGATTCGTCAGTAGTTGACCAGACCCAGTACTTC.

The chain joins TRBV6-5 to TRBJ2-3; 9 bases agree with TRBD2. This CDR3 contains 15 residues. The germline gives CDR1 MNHEY, CDR2 SVGAGI. V was pared by 5 bases and J by 7 bases, with 10 bases of the junction left unmatched. CDR3 in DNA: TGTGCCAGCAGTCCGCATGGCGGGGGGGCGAATACGCAGTATTTT. It is translated as CASSPHGGGANTQYF.

The J gene is TRBJ2-2, the V gene TRBV3-1; perhaps TRBD2 as D (6 bases). This CDR3 spans 13 amino acids. The ends were cut back, 2 bases at V and 8 bases at J, with 9 bases in the middle. From germline, CDR1 is LGHDT and CDR2 YNNKEL (reference sequence). The CDR3 bases are TGTGCCAGCAGCCAACTGGAGGGAGGGGAGCTGTTTTTT. Its protein is CASSQLEGGELFF.

This chain uses TRBV28 with TRBJ1-1; D call uncertain. The CDR3 is made up of 13 amino acids. Between the trimmed V and J ends, which lost 6 bases and 1 base, there was a span of 9 bases. Germline values: CDR1 MDHEN, CDR2 SYDVKM. CDR3 sequence (DNA): TGTGCCAGCAGGGAGCATGGGAACACTGAAGCTTTCTTT. Translated: CASREHGNTEAFF.

The chain combines TRBV5-6 with TRBJ1-2; 7 nucleotides agree with TRBD1. CDR1 is SGHDT and CDR2 is YYEEEE in the germline V gene. V was clipped by 2 bases and J by 4 bases; unmatched bases: 2. The CDR3 contains 13 residues. Written as DNA, the CDR3 is TGTGCCAGCAGCTTAACAGGGGTCTATGGCTACACCTTC. Translating gives CASSLTGVYGYTF. Full variable domain (rest looked up from reference TRBV5-6 and TRBJ1-2): DAGVTQSPTHLIKTRGQQVTLRCSPKSGHDTVSWYQQALGQGPQFIFQYYEEEERQRGNFPDRFSGHQFPNYSSELNVNALLLGDSALYLCASSLTGVYGYTFGSGTRLTVV.

This chain joins TRBV3-1 and TRBJ1-5; D is undetermined. CDR3 length: 13 amino acids. Per the germline V gene, CDR1 is LGHDT and CDR2 is YNNKEL (reference sequence). Trimming removed 0 bases from V and 7 bases from J, with 7 bases in between. The CDR3 region has the DNA TGTGCCAGCAGCCAAGATCAGGTCCAGCCCCAGCATTTT. Amino acid sequence: CASSQDQVQPQHF.

The chain joins TRBV20-1 to TRBJ1-5, with a tentative D call TRBD1 (5 bases). V lost 2 bases, J lost 11 bases, and 19 bases lay in between. The CDR3 has 14 residues. Germline CDR1 reads DFQATT; CDR2 reads SNEGSKA (reference sequence). Here the CDR3 reads CSARTAGTPGAQHF. The CDR3 region has the DNA TGCAGTGCTAGAACGGCAGGGACGCCCGGTGCCCAGCATTTT.

V usage is TRBV5-6 and J usage is TRBJ1-4, with a weak D call TRBD1 (5 bases). The CDR3 sequence is 14 residues long. Germline V CDR1 and CDR2: SGHDT, YYEEEE. Trimming took off 3 bases at V and 5 bases at J, with 11 bases between the two ends. The CDR3 sequence: CASSWGSTNEKLFF. As DNA, the CDR3 is TGTGCCAGCAGCTGGGGCAGCACAAATGAAAAACTGTTTTTT. The whole variable domain, remainder taken from reference TRBV5-6 and TRBJ1-4, is DAGVTQSPTHLIKTRGQQVTLRCSPKSGHDTVSWYQQALGQGPQFIFQYYEEEERQRGNFPDRFSGHQFPNYSSELNVNALLLGDSALYLCASSWGSTNEKLFFGSGTQLSVL.

The rearrangement uses TRBV25-1 and TRBJ1-1; D remains ambiguous. The CDR3 loop spans 15 amino acids. Per germline, CDR1 MGHDK and CDR2 SYGVNS. Trimming stripped 6 bases from V and 5 bases from J, with 19 bases between. CDR3 amino acids: CASSRKVRLGTEAFF. CDR3 bases: TGTGCCAGCAGCCGAAAGGTACGGCTCGGAACTGAAGCTTTCTTT.

The chain combines TRBV4-1 with TRBJ2-5; 9 nucleotides line up with TRBD2. The germline CDR1 and CDR2 sequences are MGHRA and YSYEKL. The CDR3 is made up of 17 amino acids. Germline trimming cut 1 base from V and 1 base from J; bases unmatched to any gene: 7. As DNA, the CDR3 is TGCGCCAGCAGCCAAGTCGGTAGCGGGAGTAGCCAAGAGACCCAGTACTTC. It translates to CASSQVGSGSSQETQYF.

The chain couples TRBV5-1 to TRBJ1-1; D gene unclear. V gave up 5 bases and J gave up 0 bases, with 8 bases separating them. CDR3 size: 13 residues. Germline-derived CDR1 and CDR2 are SGHRS and YFSETQ. For the CDR3, the DNA is TGCGCCAGCAGTGGGAAGATGAACACTGAAGCTTTCTTT. This translates into CASSGKMNTEAFF.

The chain employs TRBV4-1 and TRBJ2-2; no clear D gene. CDR3 size: 16 residues. From germline, CDR1 is MGHRA and CDR2 YSYEKL. Trimming pared 0 bases from V and 4 bases from J, leaving 12 bases between. CDR3 loop: CASSQDAVDSTGELFF. The CDR3 DNA is TGCGCCAGCAGCCAAGATGCGGTAGACTCCACCGGGGAGCTGTTTTTT.

The chain is built from TRBV20-1 and TRBJ1-2; 7 bases line up with TRBD1. The CDR3 runs 11 residues. Per germline, CDR1 DFQATT and CDR2 SNEGSKA (reference sequence). V lost 3 bases, J lost 8 bases, and 3 bases stayed unmatched. The CDR3 spells CSARGDSGYTF. The DNA of the CDR3 is TGCAGTGCTAGGGGGGACAGCGGCTACACCTTC.

The chain employs TRBV6-2 or TRBV6-3 and TRBJ2-3; 8 bases fit TRBD1. CDR1 is MNHEY and CDR2 is SVGEGT in the germline V gene. Trimming cost V 6 bases and J 5 bases; bases outside gene matches: 19. The CDR3 runs 18 residues. This CDR3 is CASSSGGTLNFGVDTQYF. For the CDR3, the DNA is TGTGCCAGCAGCTCAGGGGGCACCCTTAATTTTGGGGTAGATACGCAGTATTTT.

The chain uses TRBV3-1 and TRBJ2-1; TRBD2 aligns across 10 bases. In germline, CDR1 is LGHDT, CDR2 YNNKEL (reference sequence). The CDR3 has 16 residues. V shed 4 bases and J 7 bases; nucleotides not matched to a gene: 10. This CDR3 is CASSPLRAGGQNEQFF. For the CDR3, the DNA is TGTGCCAGCAGCCCACTCAGAGCGGGGGGGCAAAATGAGCAGTTCTTC.

The chain joins TRBV5-1 to TRBJ1-2; possibly TRBD1 for D (5 bases). This CDR3 spans 14 amino acids. V was pared by 0 bases and J by 8 bases, with 14 bases between. Germline V gives CDR1 SGHRS, CDR2 YFSETQ. The DNA of the CDR3 is TGCGCCAGCAGCTTGGGTAGCCAGGGTGACGGCTACACCTTC. It specifies CASSLGSQGDGYTF.

V and J are TRBV7-9 and TRBJ2-3; perhaps TRBD2 as D (5 bases). The CDR3 length is 16 residues. V lost 0 bases and J lost 5, with 15 bases in between. Germline V lookup: CDR1 SEHNR, CDR2 FQNEAQ (reference sequence). The chain's CDR3 is CASSLARVTGVDTQYF. The CDR3 bases are TGTGCCAGCAGCTTAGCGAGGGTGACCGGCGTAGATACGCAGTATTTT.

The chain links TRBV6-1 to TRBJ1-5; 7 bases line up with TRBD1. Per the germline V gene, CDR1 is MNHNS and CDR2 is SASEGT. V was pared by 6 bases and J by 4 bases, with 6 bases of the junction left unmatched. CDR3 length: 14 residues. CDR3 bases: TGTGCCAGCAGGACAGGGTCTCAGAATCAGCCCCAGCATTTT. It specifies CASRTGSQNQPQHF.

The V call is TRBV10-3, the J call TRBJ2-2; 9 bases are a match to TRBD2. J lost 4 bases, V lost 1 base, and 7 bases had no gene match. CDR1 is ENHRY and CDR2 is SYGVKD in the germline V gene. This CDR3 has 17 residues. CDR3 sequence: CAISEWSAGGSTGELFF. In nucleotides, the CDR3 is TGTGCCATCAGTGAGTGGTCAGCGGGAGGTTCCACCGGGGAGCTGTTTTTT.

The chain couples TRBV20-1 to TRBJ1-1; D is uncertain. The V gene's germline CDR1 is DFQATT and CDR2 SNEGSKA (reference sequence). Trimming pared 1 base from V and 6 bases from J, leaving 15 bases between. CDR3 length: 14 amino acids. In DNA form, the CDR3 reads TGCAGTGCTAGAGGGTTCGGGGTGGGCGCTGAAGCTTTCTTT. As protein: CSARGFGVGAEAFF.

The gene calls are TRBV3-1 and TRBJ2-7; 8 bases line up with TRBD2. CDR1 is LGHDT, CDR2 YNNKEL, per germline (reference sequence). CDR3 length equals 17 residues. Unmatched junction bases numbered 10, after V lost 1 base and J lost 2 bases. The DNA for the CDR3 is TGTGCCAGCAGCCAAGTGCTAACTAGCGGCCGGACCTACGAGCAGTACTTC. Its translation is CASSQVLTSGRTYEQYF.

The V call is TRBV20-1, the J call TRBJ2-5; TRBD2 agrees at 10 bases. CDR1 is DFQATT and CDR2 is SNEGSKA in the germline V gene (reference sequence). The CDR3 spans 15 residues. Unmatched junction bases numbered 13, after V lost 5 bases and J lost 7 bases. CDR3 sequence (DNA): TGCAGTGCTCAGAGGGACAGCGGGAGGGCGCGGACCCAGTACTTC. Amino acids: CSAQRDSGRARTQYF.

The V and J genes are TRBV5-4 and TRBJ2-5; 10 nucleotides line up with TRBD2. After removal of 3 bases from V and 5 bases from J, the junction contained 13 bases not matched to a gene. Germline V gene sequence: CDR1 SGHNT, CDR2 YYREEE (reference sequence). The CDR3 spans 17 residues. CDR3 protein: CASSSLAGALRYETQYF. The CDR3 DNA reads as TGTGCCAGCAGCTCCCTAGCGGGAGCGCTCCGCTATGAGACCCAGTACTTC. Using reference TRBV5-4 and TRBJ2-5 for the parts outside the CDR3, the full variable domain is ETGVTQSPTHLIKTRGQQVTLRCSSQSGHNTVSWYQQALGQGPQFIFQYYREEENGRGNFPPRFSGLQFPNYSSELNVNALELDDSALYLCASSSLAGALRYETQYFGPGTRLLVL.

This chain connects TRBV30 to TRBJ2-3, with 10 bases fitting TRBD1. Germline V gene data show CDR1 as GTSNPN and CDR2 as SVGIG (reference sequence). This CDR3 region has 13 residues. V shed 8 bases and J 4 bases; nucleotides not matched to a gene: 6. In DNA form, the CDR3 reads TGTGCCCGGGACAGGGGATCGGCAGATACGCAGTATTTT. The encoded protein is CARDRGSADTQYF.

The J gene is TRBJ2-1, the V gene TRBV5-1; D possibly uses TRBD1 or TRBD2 (5 bases each). Germline CDR1 SGHRS, CDR2 YFSETQ. V was shortened by 0 bases and J by 10 bases, with 11 bases between the two germline ends. The CDR3 has 13 amino acids. Here the CDR3 reads CASSLGGAREQFF. CDR3 in DNA: TGCGCCAGCAGCTTGGGAGGGGCTCGGGAGCAGTTCTTC.

The chain joins TRBV9 to TRBJ1-2; D remains unclear. Trimming removed 1 base at V and 4 bases at J, with 14 bases between. The CDR3 contains 15 residues. CDR1 is SGDLS, CDR2 YYNGEE, per germline. The CDR3: CASSVRDRHIYGYTF. For the CDR3, the DNA is TGTGCCAGCAGCGTACGCGATCGACATATCTATGGCTACACCTTC.

The chain links TRBV29-1 to TRBJ1-1; TRBD1 matches 8 bases. V was clipped by 2 bases and J by 3 bases; unmatched bases: 5. The CDR3 extends over 14 amino acids. The germline V gene encodes CDR1 SQVTM and CDR2 ANQGSEA. CDR3: CSVETRGQDTEAFF. The CDR3, as DNA: TGCAGCGTTGAAACCAGGGGGCAGGACACTGAAGCTTTCTTT.

The chain links TRBV9 to TRBJ1-2; possibly TRBD1 for D (6 bases). The ends were cut back, 0 bases at V and 2 bases at J, with 11 bases in the middle. From germline, CDR1 is SGDLS and CDR2 YYNGEE. This CDR3 has 15 residues. Here the CDR3 reads CASSVAFTGNYGYTF. The CDR3 nucleotides read TGTGCCAGCAGCGTAGCCTTCACAGGGAACTATGGCTACACCTTC.

V is TRBV12-3 or TRBV12-4 and J is TRBJ2-7; TRBD1 aligns across 8 bases. The V and J ends lost 0 bases and 9 bases, in that order; junction bases with no gene match: 4. This CDR3 comprises 13 residues. This CDR3 reads CASSLAHGTGQYF. Here the CDR3 DNA reads TGTGCCAGCAGTTTAGCCCACGGGACAGGGCAGTACTTC.

Comment on this clonotype: The junction departs from germline at one end; a sequencing error may be responsible. The chain recombines TRBV7-7 with TRBJ2-5; TRBD2 agrees at 8 bases. The CDR3 runs 13 residues. The V gene's germline CDR1 is SSHAT and CDR2 FNYEAQ (reference sequence). The CDR3 DNA sequence: TGTGCTAGCAGCCTAGCGGGCGGGGGACCCCAGTACTTC. This gives the protein CASSLAGGGPQYF. The variable domain in full, with the rest retrieved from reference TRBV7-7 and TRBJ2-5, is GAGVSQSPRYKVTKRGQDVTLRCDPISSHATLYWYQQALGQGPEFLTYFNYEAQPDKSGLPSDRFSAERPEGSISTLTIQRTEQRDSAMYRCASSLAGGGPQYFGPGTRLLVL.

The CDR3 bases are TGTGCCAGCAGCCCGATGTTCGGGCAGAAGTCCTACGAGCAGTACTTC. Its protein product is CASSPMFGQKSYEQYF. The chain carries TRBV5-4 and TRBJ2-7; D ambiguous. CDR3 length: 16 residues. Germline-derived CDR1 and CDR2 are SGHNT and YYREEE (reference sequence). The ends were cut back, 4 bases at V and 1 base at J, with 18 bases in the middle.

The rearrangement links TRBV2 to TRBJ2-5; D possibly corresponds to TRBD2 (6 bases). This CDR3 comprises 14 residues. V was cut by 4 bases and J by 4 bases, with 13 bases left in between. Germline V gives CDR1 SNHLY, CDR2 FYNNEI. Here the CDR3 reads CASSVNGGGETQYF. The CDR3 DNA follows: TGTGCCAGCAGTGTCAACGGGGGTGGAGAGACCCAGTACTTC.